Below, one T cell receptor (beta chain) is given with its context. Its antigen is not identified. Data came from immunoSEQ multiplex PCR; TCRdb stores just in-frame clones and leaves some out. In the table there are approximately 110,000 clones, under 90% of which are singletons. The source of the sample is a study of T cell responses to AZD1222 COVID-19 vaccine. Study findings and constraints: There were mostly white British donors and more females than males, and clonal diversity was possibly underestimated. Seropositivity was recorded at baseline in only six AZD1222 recipients.

This CDR3 is 13 amino acids long. V was clipped by 5 bases and J by 5 bases, with 12 bases between them. Germline V CDR1 and CDR2: SNHLY, FYNNEI. The source was peripheral blood, collected on day 0 of AZD1222 vaccination. This TCR was recovered from an adult in good health. V gene TRBV2 combines with J gene TRBJ1-1, with D tentatively TRBD1 (5 bases). This chain's CDR3 is CASSQDRRTEAFF. The CDR3 DNA is TGTGCCAGCAGTCAAGACAGACGGACTGAAGCTTTCTTT.